Presented here are 3 T cell receptor beta chains from one specimen sequenced in a study of T-cell reconstitution after alpha-beta-depleted transplantation in children. Library preparation (for TCRbeta) was performed with unique molecular identifiers. Each CDR3 protein is one row after TCRdb ran MiXCR on the PCR reads. This sample yields 200,000 to 300,000 distinct CDR3 sequences, of which around 13% are seen a single time; approximately 2.9% belongs to the top ten. The material was PBMCs from the stem cell graft donor, obtained from the stem cell graft. These receptors came from a human donor who donated a stem cell graft to a child with acute lymphoblastic leukemia.

Ten or more counts support this clonotype. The V gene is TRBV7-8, the J gene TRBJ1-1; D is unclear. The CDR3 sequence is 15 residues long. Per germline, CDR1 SGHVS and CDR2 FQNEAQ. V was shortened by 2 bases and J by 1 base, with 11 bases between the two germline ends. In DNA form, the CDR3 reads TGTGCCAGCAGCTTATGGGAGGACCCGAACACTGAAGCTTTCTTT. Translation gives CASSLWEDPNTEAFF.

For this clonotype: The germline gene is not matched at one end of the junction; a read error may be the cause. The V and J genes are TRBV7-9 and TRBJ2-6; possibly TRBD1 for D (6 bases). Germline V gene data show CDR1 as SEHNR and CDR2 as FQNEAQ (reference sequence). CDR3 length: 16 amino acids. The CDR3 sequence: CASSKDRISGANGLTF. In DNA form, the CDR3 reads TGTGCCAGCAGCAAGGACAGAATCTCTGGGGCCAACGGCCTGACTTTC. The full variable domain, with the rest looked up from reference TRBV7-9 and TRBJ2-6, is DTGVSQNPRHKITKRGQNVTFRCDPISEHNRLYWYRQTLGQGPEFLTYFQNEAQLEKSRLLSDRFSAERPKGSFSTLEIQRTEQGDSAMYLCASSKDRISGANGLTFGAGSRLTVL.

The rearrangement links TRBV29-1 to TRBJ2-5; 9 nucleotides agree with TRBD2. The CDR3 runs 15 residues. Germline V lookup: CDR1 SQVTM, CDR2 ANQGSEA. The V segment lost 1 base and the J segment 1 base; nucleotides outside the gene matches: 4. The CDR3 is CSVEGLAGPQETQYF. The DNA for the CDR3 is TGCAGCGTTGAAGGCCTAGCGGGACCCCAAGAGACCCAGTACTTC.